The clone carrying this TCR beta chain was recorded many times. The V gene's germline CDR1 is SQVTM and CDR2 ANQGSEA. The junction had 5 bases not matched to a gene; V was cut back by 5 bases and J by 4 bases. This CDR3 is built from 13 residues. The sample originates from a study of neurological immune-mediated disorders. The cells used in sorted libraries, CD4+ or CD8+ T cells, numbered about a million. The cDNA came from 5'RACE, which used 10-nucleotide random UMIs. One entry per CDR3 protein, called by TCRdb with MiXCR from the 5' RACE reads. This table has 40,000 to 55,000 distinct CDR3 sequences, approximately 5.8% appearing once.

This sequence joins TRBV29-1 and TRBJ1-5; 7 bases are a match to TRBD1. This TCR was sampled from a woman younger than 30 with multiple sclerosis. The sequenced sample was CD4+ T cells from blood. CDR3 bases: TGCAGCGTTCAGACAGGGCTTAATCAGCCCCAGCATTTT. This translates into CSVQTGLNQPQHF.